Shown below are 2 T cell receptor beta chains from a single sample sequenced in a study of beta chain features in type 1 diabetes. Study-wide findings and caveats: People with Type 1 diabetes carried modestly yet significantly shorter TCRB CDR3s in all four CD4+ subsets.

cDNA synthesis used the whole RNA isolate, giving expressed TCRB sequences. Data came from immunoSEQ multiplex PCR; TCRdb stores just in-frame clones and leaves some out. The sample holds around 250,000 clones; around 20% are singletons and the top ten take 0.028%. Their specific antigens are unknown. Sample: naive CD4+ T cells from blood. These receptors originate from a woman aged 40 to 55 with type 1 diabetes.

This clone was found a few times. The CDR3 region has the DNA TGTGCCAGACAGTTTAGCGAGAATGAGCAGTTCTTC. Amino acid sequence: CARQFSENEQFF. The chain couples TRBV2 to TRBJ2-1, with D possibly being TRBD2 (5 bases). V shed 9 bases and J shed 7 bases, with 13 bases lying between them. Germline CDR1 and CDR2: SNHLY and FYNNEI. This CDR3 region has 12 residues. The complete variable domain, with remaining parts taken from reference TRBV2 and TRBJ2-1, reads EPEVTQTPSHQVTQMGQEVILRCVPISNHLYFYWYRQILGQKVEFLVSFYNNEISEKSEIFDDQFSVERPDGSNFTLKIRSTKLEDSAMYFCARQFSENEQFFGPGTRLTVL.

V and J are TRBV6-6 and TRBJ2-1; D is unclear. CDR3 size: 16 residues. The V and J ends lost 6 bases and 3 bases respectively, with 18 bases between them. Germline-derived CDR1 and CDR2 are MNHNY and SVGAGI (reference sequence). DNA for the CDR3: TGTGCCAGCAGCCCCCCCGGAGCGAACCTCTACAATGAGCAGTTCTTC. Translated, it gives CASSPPGANLYNEQFF.